The rows below give T cell receptor beta chains drawn from one sample of a study of CD8 T cells in ankylosing spondylitis. TCRdb ran MiXCR on the 5' RACE reads and lists one entry per CDR3 protein. The data contain some 250,000 distinct CDR3 sequences, around 9.1% of them singletons. Sequencing input: blood, either unsorted or a sorted T cell fraction (not recorded which). These receptor sequences come from a male donor with ankylosing spondylitis or in good health (not recorded which). Both conserved end residues are part of each CDR3. A D gene is named only where the DNA matches it firmly. Size is stated for part of the rows, as once, few or many counts, or as a class when the clone is expanded.

abundance: many; j_gene: TRBJ1-1; v_gene: TRBV7-3; d_gene: -; CDR3nt: TGTGCCAGCAGCTTACCGTCCGGCCCTGTAGCGGTAGCTTTCTTT; CDR3aa: CASSLPSGPVAVAFF
abundance: many; j_gene: TRBJ1-5; v_gene: TRBV12-3/TRBV12-4; d_gene: -; CDR3nt: TGTGCCAGCAACTTTTCCTGGAGCAGACTCAATCAGCCCCAGCATTTT; CDR3aa: CASNFSWSRLNQPQHF
abundance: -; j_gene: TRBJ2-3; v_gene: TRBV25-1; d_gene: -; CDR3nt: TGTGCCAGCAGTGAAACGAGGACCCGGGGGTACACAGATACGCAGTATTTT; CDR3aa: CASSETRTRGYTDTQYF
abundance: many; j_gene: TRBJ2-3; v_gene: TRBV6-4; d_gene: TRBD2; CDR3nt: TGTGCCAGCAGTGACTCATCCGGGGGGGACACAGATACGCAGTATTTT; CDR3aa: CASSDSSGGDTDTQYF
abundance: many; j_gene: TRBJ1-1; v_gene: TRBV5-1; d_gene: -; CDR3nt: TGCGCCAGCAGCTTGGCCGGTTCAGGTCTCGACACTGAAGCTTTCTTT; CDR3aa: CASSLAGSGLDTEAFF
abundance: few; j_gene: TRBJ1-1; v_gene: TRBV20-1; d_gene: -; CDR3nt: TGCAGTGCTGGCGGCGGGAGGGAGACTGAAGCTTTCTTT; CDR3aa: CSAGGGRETEAFF
abundance: many; j_gene: TRBJ2-1; v_gene: TRBV7-9; d_gene: -; CDR3nt: TGTGCCAGCAGCTTAGGGGCTAACAATGAGCAGTTCTTC; CDR3aa: CASSLGANNEQFF
abundance: many; j_gene: TRBJ2-3; v_gene: TRBV4-1; d_gene: -; CDR3nt: TGCGCCAGCAGCCCCGGGGCTAGCTTTGCAGATACGCAGTATTTT; CDR3aa: CASSPGASFADTQYF
abundance: many; j_gene: TRBJ2-7; v_gene: TRBV5-1; d_gene: -; CDR3nt: TGCGCCAGCAGCTTGGACGGCAGAACCTACGAGCAGTACTTC; CDR3aa: CASSLDGRTYEQYF
abundance: many; j_gene: TRBJ2-3; v_gene: TRBV20-1; d_gene: TRBD1; CDR3nt: TGCAGTGCTAGGCCCTCAACAGGGGGCACGCCAGATACGCAGTATTTT; CDR3aa: CSARPSTGGTPDTQYF
abundance: many; j_gene: TRBJ2-7; v_gene: TRBV20-1; d_gene: -; CDR3nt: TGCAGTGCTAGAGATTCGACAGGGCAGTACTTC; CDR3aa: CSARDSTGQYF
abundance: many; j_gene: TRBJ2-7; v_gene: TRBV5-1; d_gene: TRBD2; CDR3nt: TGCGCCAGCAGCGAAGGCGGTAGCGGGAGAATCGGCGAGCAGTACTTC; CDR3aa: CASSEGGSGRIGEQYF
abundance: many; j_gene: TRBJ1-1; v_gene: TRBV6-1; d_gene: TRBD1; CDR3nt: TGTGCCAGCTTGGGGGACAGGGCGGTCGGAGGCACTGAAGCTTTCTTT; CDR3aa: CASLGDRAVGGTEAFF
abundance: many; j_gene: TRBJ2-7; v_gene: TRBV20-1; d_gene: TRBD2; CDR3nt: TGCAGTGCTTTGAGCGGGAGTACGTCCGAGCAGTACTTC; CDR3aa: CSALSGSTSEQYF
abundance: -; j_gene: TRBJ2-5; v_gene: TRBV29-1; d_gene: -; CDR3nt: TGCAGCGTTCACAGGGCAGGGGAGACCCAGTACTTC; CDR3aa: CSVHRAGETQYF
abundance: many; j_gene: TRBJ1-4; v_gene: TRBV2; d_gene: -; CDR3nt: TGTGCCACCAGGACTCATGAAAAACTGTTTTTT; CDR3aa: CATRTHEKLFF
abundance: many; j_gene: TRBJ2-5; v_gene: TRBV7-9; d_gene: TRBD1; CDR3nt: TGTGCCAGCAGCCCCTTCCAGGGGGCCCAAGAGACCCAGTACTTC; CDR3aa: CASSPFQGAQETQYF
abundance: -; j_gene: TRBJ2-1; v_gene: TRBV5-1; d_gene: -; CDR3nt: TGCGCCAGCAGCCAGGTTTCGGACTCCAAATCAAACAATGAGCAGTTCTTC; CDR3aa: CASSQVSDSKSNNEQFF
abundance: many; j_gene: TRBJ1-5; v_gene: TRBV6-1; d_gene: -; CDR3nt: TGTGCCAGCAGACCCCCCCTATCGGGGGATCAGCCCCAGCATTTT; CDR3aa: CASRPPLSGDQPQHF
abundance: few; j_gene: TRBJ2-1; v_gene: TRBV12-3/TRBV12-4; d_gene: TRBD2; CDR3nt: TGTGCCAGCAGTCCCCAATTGCCCTTAGCGGGGGGGCACTACAATGAGCAGTTCTTC; CDR3aa: CASSPQLPLAGGHYNEQFF
abundance: many; j_gene: TRBJ2-7; v_gene: TRBV4-1; d_gene: TRBD1; CDR3nt: TGCGCCAGCAGCCACCCCGGGACAGACTACGAGCAGTACTTC; CDR3aa: CASSHPGTDYEQYF
abundance: many; j_gene: TRBJ2-1; v_gene: TRBV4-3; d_gene: -; CDR3nt: TGCGCCAGCAGCCAATTTGACGTGAATAGCGGTGGCTACAATGAGCAGTTCTTC; CDR3aa: CASSQFDVNSGGYNEQFF
abundance: many; j_gene: TRBJ2-3; v_gene: TRBV18; d_gene: -; CDR3nt: TGTGCCAGCTCAACTAGACTCGAAGATACGCAGTATTTT; CDR3aa: CASSTRLEDTQYF
abundance: many; j_gene: TRBJ2-5; v_gene: TRBV12-3/TRBV12-4; d_gene: -; CDR3nt: TGTGCCAGCAGTCCCCGAGCGGCGTACCAAGAGACCCAGTACTTC; CDR3aa: CASSPRAAYQETQYF
abundance: many; j_gene: TRBJ2-7; v_gene: TRBV10-2; d_gene: TRBD1; CDR3nt: TGCGCCAGCAGTGAGTCGACAGGGTGGGACGAGCAGTACTTC; CDR3aa: CASSESTGWDEQYF
abundance: many; j_gene: TRBJ2-1; v_gene: TRBV6-5; d_gene: TRBD2; CDR3nt: TGTGCCAGCAGTTACTTCGGGGGGACCTACAATGAGCAGTTCTTC; CDR3aa: CASSYFGGTYNEQFF
abundance: many; j_gene: TRBJ2-1; v_gene: TRBV20-1; d_gene: -; CDR3nt: TGCAGTGCACGGAGGCCCCTAGGAAATGAGCAGTTCTTC; CDR3aa: CSARRPLGNEQFF
abundance: few; j_gene: TRBJ2-3; v_gene: TRBV7-9; d_gene: -; CDR3nt: TGTGCCAGCAGCTTGGTACTCCTGACAGGAGATACGCAGTATTTT; CDR3aa: CASSLVLLTGDTQYF
abundance: many; j_gene: TRBJ2-3; v_gene: TRBV20-1; d_gene: TRBD2; CDR3nt: TGCAGTGCGGCGGGGGAGGCGCAGTATTTT; CDR3aa: CSAAGEAQYF